This is a list of T cell receptor beta chains from one sample in a study of T cell repertoires in cytomegalovirus infection. TCRdb independently ran MiXCR on the reads; one entry per CDR3 protein. Among about 770,000 distinct CDR3 sequences, under 35% were seen once, and the ten largest hold roughly 14%. Which antigens these TCRs recognize remains unknown. Sequenced material: cultured CD8+ T cells from PBMCs, taken from culture after CMV antigen stimulation. The receptors stem from a human donor in good health (CMV status not recorded). Some clones in this sample may be carry-over from other donors' samples. Each CDR3 is given with its conserved first and last residue. A D gene is named only where the DNA matches it firmly. The size entry is marked missing in some rows and otherwise reads once, few, many or a size class.

CDR3 protein | CDR3 DNA | J gene | D gene | V gene | clone size
CASRQGRYRDTEAFF | TGTGCCAGCCGCCAGGGCCGTTACAGGGACACTGAAGCTTTCTTT | TRBJ1-1 | - | TRBV7-6 | many
CASSSTTLAEAFF | TGCGCCAGCAGCTCAACCACTCTCGCTGAAGCTTTCTTT | TRBJ1-1 | - | TRBV4-1 | few
CASSYGPTPRSGNTIYF | TGTGCCAGCAGTTACGGGCCGACACCTCGCTCTGGAAACACCATATATTTT | TRBJ1-3 | - | TRBV6-5 | few
CASSSRTGGLWDTEAFF | TGTGCCAGTAGTTCCCGGACAGGGGGTTTATGGGACACTGAAGCTTTCTTT | TRBJ1-1 | TRBD1 | TRBV19 | -
CASSLAQNRAFYTF | TGTGCCAGCAGCTTAGCCCAAAACAGGGCGTTCTACACCTTC | TRBJ1-2 | - | TRBV7-9 | -
CSASVRDRVGDIQYF | TGCAGTGCTAGTGTGAGGGACAGGGTCGGAGACATTCAGTACTTC | TRBJ2-4 | TRBD1 | TRBV20-1 | once
CASSLELAGPPTGFNEQFF | TGTGCCAGCAGCTTAGAACTAGCGGGCCCACCGACGGGCTTCAATGAGCAGTTCTTC | TRBJ2-1 | TRBD2 | TRBV11-1 | many
CASRDQGQQFF | TGCGCCAGCAGGGACCAGGGGCAGCAGTTCTTC | TRBJ2-1 | - | TRBV10-2 | few
CASSHGTENTEAFF | TGTGCCAGCAGTCACGGGACCGAGAACACTGAAGCTTTCTTT | TRBJ1-1 | - | TRBV27 | -
CATSDSQGPLGFF | TGTGCCACCAGTGATTCTCAGGGGCCGCTGGGGTTCTTC | TRBJ2-1 | - | TRBV24-1 | -
CASSEMAGGSNEQFF | TGTGCCAGCAGTGAAATGGCGGGGGGAAGCAATGAGCAGTTCTTC | TRBJ2-1 | TRBD2 | TRBV25-1 | few
CASSRYRVKEETQYF | TGTGCCAGCAGCCGCTATAGGGTAAAGGAAGAGACCCAGTACTTC | TRBJ2-5 | - | TRBV14 | few
CASSLFEGAEQFF | TGTGCCAGCAGCCTCTTCGAGGGGGCTGAGCAGTTCTTC | TRBJ2-1 | TRBD1 | TRBV4-2 | -
CSAGDEIYSNQPQHF | TGCAGTGCCGGGGACGAGATCTATAGCAATCAGCCCCAGCATTTT | TRBJ1-5 | - | TRBV20-1 | once
CASVFYSQGRGEQFF | TGTGCCAGCGTCTTTTATAGCCAGGGGCGGGGGGAGCAGTTCTTC | TRBJ2-1 | - | TRBV27 | -
CASSSSPGRGWGQPQHF | TGTGCCAGCAGTTCCTCCCCGGGGAGGGGTTGGGGACAGCCCCAGCATTTT | TRBJ1-5 | - | TRBV27 | few
CASTLTVSGPNYGYTF | TGTGCCAGCACTTTGACGGTGTCAGGGCCTAACTATGGCTACACCTTC | TRBJ1-2 | - | TRBV6-1 | few
CSVEQGEVNTEAFF | TGCAGCGTTGAACAGGGAGAAGTGAACACTGAAGCTTTCTTT | TRBJ1-1 | - | TRBV29-1 | few
CASSLQTSGGHFSYEQYF | TGTGCCAGCAGCTTACAAACTAGCGGGGGACACTTCTCCTACGAGCAGTACTTC | TRBJ2-7 | TRBD2 | TRBV12-3/TRBV12-4 | few
CATSSGDWRYFGELFF | TGTGCCACCAGTAGCGGGGATTGGCGGTACTTCGGGGAGCTGTTTTTT | TRBJ2-2 | TRBD2 | TRBV24-1 | few
CASSLTSRASGANVLTF | TGTGCCAGCAGTTTAACATCCAGGGCCTCTGGGGCCAACGTCCTGACTTTC | TRBJ2-6 | - | TRBV6-1 | few
CASTYRPKRDGYTF | TGTGCCAGCACCTACCGGCCAAAGAGGGATGGCTACACCTTC | TRBJ1-2 | - | TRBV7-9 | few
CASSRETGPPEAFF | TGTGCCAGCAGCCGGGAGACAGGGCCCCCTGAAGCTTTCTTT | TRBJ1-1 | TRBD1 | TRBV7-6 | few
CASSRGLMTEAFF | TGTGCCAGCAGCCGAGGGTTGATGACTGAAGCTTTCTTT | TRBJ1-1 | - | TRBV7-6 | many
CAIEDRGSSGANVLTF | TGTGCCATCGAGGACAGGGGGTCTTCTGGGGCCAACGTCCTGACTTTC | TRBJ2-6 | TRBD1 | TRBV10-3 | few
CASSLRQENNEQFF | TGTGCCAGCAGTTTACGGCAGGAGAACAATGAGCAGTTCTTC | TRBJ2-1 | - | TRBV12-3/TRBV12-4 | -
CASSGGGDEKLFF | TGTGCCAGCAGTGGAGGCGGCGATGAAAAACTGTTTTTT | TRBJ1-4 | - | TRBV2 | -
CASSLGLARHEQYF | TGTGCCAGCAGCCTAGGACTAGCCCGCCACGAGCAGTACTTC | TRBJ2-7 | TRBD2 | TRBV12-3/TRBV12-4 | few
CASSFLPGLEETQYF | TGTGCCAGCAGCTTCTTGCCGGGACTGGAAGAGACCCAGTACTTC | TRBJ2-5 | - | TRBV7-6 | few
CASSLSAGPLSGANVLTF | TGTGCCAGCAGTTTATCTGCGGGGCCACTCTCTGGGGCCAACGTCCTGACTTTC | TRBJ2-6 | - | TRBV27 | -
CASSPGWGGETQYF | TGTGCCAGCAGCCCTGGATGGGGAGGGGAGACCCAGTACTTC | TRBJ2-5 | TRBD2 | TRBV7-2 | many
CASTLPPGGRTDTQYF | TGTGCCAGCACTCTCCCCCCCGGGGGGCGCACAGATACGCAGTATTTT | TRBJ2-3 | - | TRBV6-2/TRBV6-3 | -
CASTEQEQFF | TGTGCCAGCACTGAACAGGAGCAGTTCTTC | TRBJ2-1 | - | TRBV7-9 | few
CASSLNLAHGGAFF | TGTGCCAGCAGTTTAAACCTCGCCCACGGCGGAGCTTTCTTT | TRBJ1-1 | - | TRBV12-3/TRBV12-4 | -
CASSLKGGGLDTQYF | TGTGCCAGCAGCTTAAAGGGGGGGGGCCTAGATACGCAGTATTTT | TRBJ2-3 | - | TRBV7-3 | -
CASSLRAGGLAETQYF | TGTGCTAGCAGCCTTCGGGCGGGGGGACTCGCAGAGACCCAGTACTTC | TRBJ2-5 | TRBD2 | TRBV7-7 | few
CASSRERHEQFF | TGTGCCAGCAGCCGGGAGAGACATGAGCAGTTCTTC | TRBJ2-1 | - | TRBV7-9 | -
CASSIAGAGNQPQHF | TGTGCCAGTAGTATAGCGGGGGCCGGCAATCAGCCCCAGCATTTT | TRBJ1-5 | - | TRBV19 | few
CASSLYRGEAFF | TGTGCCAGCAGCTTATATCGCGGTGAAGCTTTCTTT | TRBJ1-1 | - | TRBV7-2 | -
CASSSDRAYNEQFF | TGTGCCAGCAGCTCCGACAGGGCCTACAATGAGCAGTTCTTC | TRBJ2-1 | TRBD1 | TRBV11-2 | few
CASSPRGGSNQPQHF | TGTGCCAGCAGCCCGAGGGGGGGAAGCAATCAGCCCCAGCATTTT | TRBJ1-5 | - | TRBV6-1 | few
CASSSGGRGTNEKLFF | TGTGCCAGCAGCTCGGGGGGGAGGGGAACTAATGAAAAACTGTTTTTT | TRBJ1-4 | - | TRBV7-2 | many
CASSLIAGYSSYNEQFF | TGTGCCAGCAGCTTAATCGCAGGGTACAGCTCCTACAATGAGCAGTTCTTC | TRBJ2-1 | - | TRBV7-3 | -
CASSSHPGQVNTGELFF | TGTGCCAGCAGCTCCCACCCGGGGCAGGTGAACACCGGGGAGCTGTTTTTT | TRBJ2-2 | - | TRBV7-9 | few
CASSSHTGKLFF | TGTGCCAGCAGTTCACATACGGGAAAACTGTTTTTT | TRBJ1-4 | - | TRBV6-2/TRBV6-3 | -
CASSVDGLAGVTSTDTQYF | TGTGCCAGCAGCGTAGATGGGCTAGCGGGAGTAACAAGCACAGATACGCAGTATTTT | TRBJ2-3 | TRBD2 | TRBV9 | once
CASSYTGNGANVLTF | TGTGCCAGCAGCTATACAGGGAATGGGGCCAACGTCCTGACTTTC | TRBJ2-6 | - | TRBV6-1 | many
CASSPTLTNTWGTEAFF | TGTGCCAGCAGCCCCACCCTTACAAATACGTGGGGGACTGAAGCTTTCTTT | TRBJ1-1 | - | TRBV28 | few
CASSLGADYGYTF | TGTGCCAGCAGCTTGGGGGCGGACTATGGCTACACCTTC | TRBJ1-2 | - | TRBV5-6 | few
CASSQTQRGLTDTQYF | TGTGCCAGCAGCCAAACTCAGAGGGGCCTCACAGATACGCAGTATTTT | TRBJ2-3 | - | TRBV9 | once
CASSFAPRDPVPGELFF | TGTGCCAGCAGCTTTGCGCCCCGGGACCCCGTCCCCGGGGAGCTGTTTTTT | TRBJ2-2 | - | TRBV5-5 | once
CSAILNDRGAPFDQPQHF | TGCAGTGCTATTCTAAATGACAGGGGTGCCCCGTTCGATCAGCCCCAGCATTTT | TRBJ1-5 | TRBD1 | TRBV20-1 | -
CASSSYSAPDVFNEQFF | TGTGCCAGCAGTTCCTATTCAGCACCGGACGTCTTCAATGAGCAGTTCTTC | TRBJ2-1 | - | TRBV27 | -
CASSQERARSRRELFF | TGCGCCAGCAGCCAAGAAAGAGCTAGGTCTAGGAGGGAGCTGTTTTTT | TRBJ2-2 | - | TRBV4-3 | once
CASSQEQGLYQETQYF | TGTGCCAGCAGCCAAGAGCAGGGACTCTACCAAGAGACCCAGTACTTC | TRBJ2-5 | - | TRBV4-2 | -
CASSPASAGSEPYEQYF | TGTGCCAGCAGCCCCGCGTCCGCGGGGTCGGAACCTTACGAGCAGTACTTC | TRBJ2-7 | - | TRBV7-4 | once
CASSSSPGYTGELFF | TGTGCCAGCAGCTCCTCGCCAGGGTACACCGGGGAGCTGTTTTTT | TRBJ2-2 | - | TRBV11-3 | -
CASSSSGGGKNTEAFF | TGTGCCAGCAGCTCAAGTGGAGGAGGAAAGAACACTGAAGCTTTCTTT | TRBJ1-1 | - | TRBV7-9 | few
CASSLLGNTDTQYF | TGTGCCAGCAGCTTACTGGGGAACACAGATACGCAGTATTTT | TRBJ2-3 | - | TRBV7-6 | many